This T cell receptor beta chain was found in a study of T cell repertoires in cytomegalovirus infection. Study at large: Public TCR beta signatures provided an indication of both CMV infection and a matching HLA type. Study conclusions and caveats: Cumulative public TCR beta family frequency identified carriers of CMV plus the relevant HLA. Across the ex vivo response, the dominant clonotypes were HLA-C-restricted CMV-specific TCR beta clonotypes.

The germline V gene has CDR1 SGHVS and CDR2 FNYEAQ. CDR3 length: 13 residues. This clonotype was seen a single time. No antigen is known for it. A much larger clone differs by one base, so this may be a read error. TCRdb reanalysed the reads using MiXCR and keeps one entry per CDR3 protein. This sample carries 150,000 to 160,000 distinct CDR3 sequences, about a quarter of them seen once, and the ten largest clones take 9.5% to 13%. Sequencing was carried out using PBMCs. The TCR comes from a human donor in good health (CMV status not recorded). Some clones in this sample may be carry-over from other donors' samples. The chain carries TRBV7-6 and TRBJ1-5; 8 bases agree with TRBD1. The closer fit of TRBJ2-3 to the DNA end suggests the J call may be wrong. The CDR3 loop reads CASSQTGDQPQYF. CDR3 in DNA: TGTGCCAGCAGCCAGACAGGGGATCAGCCCCAGTATTTT.